Following are 25 T cell receptor beta chains from one sample sequenced in a study of T-cell reconstitution after alpha-beta-depleted transplantation in children. The authors prepared the TCRbeta library with unique molecular identifiers. TCRdb passed the PCR reads through MiXCR, listing each CDR3 protein once. Among about a million distinct CDR3 sequences listed, about 29% were seen once. This specimen consisted of PBMCs, mostly from graft donor cells, obtained 360 days after TCRalphabeta/CD19-depleted stem cell transplant. The receptors here all came from a boy under two years old who had a stem cell transplant for SCID, so the T cells may come from the graft donor.

This clonotype turned up a few times. The chain's CDR3 is CASTGLAGSRPYF. CDR3 bases: TGTGCCAGCACAGGACTAGCGGGGTCACGCCCGTACTTC. This chain links TRBV28 with TRBJ2-7, with 12 bases lining up with TRBD2. This CDR3 region has 13 residues. J lost 12 bases, V lost 7 bases, and 10 bases had no gene match. Germline assignment: CDR1 MDHEN and CDR2 SYDVKM.

This clonotype occurred a few times. The rearrangement uses TRBV2 and TRBJ1-1; weak D call: TRBD1 (6 bases). Trimming left V 9 bases short and J 5 bases short, with 19 bases between. Germline V CDR1 and CDR2: SNHLY, FYNNEI. This CDR3 comprises 14 residues. This chain's CDR3 is CASRLQGLRTEAFF. CDR3 DNA: TGTGCCAGTAGATTGCAGGGGTTGCGAACTGAAGCTTTCTTT. Supplemented by reference TRBV2 and TRBJ1-1, the full variable domain reads EPEVTQTPSHQVTQMGQEVILRCVPISNHLYFYWYRQILGQKVEFLVSFYNNEISEKSEIFDDQFSVERPDGSNFTLKIRSTKLEDSAMYFCASRLQGLRTEAFFGQGTRLTVV.

This chain connects TRBV7-2 to TRBJ2-5, with D hard to call. CDR1 SGHTA and CDR2 FQGNSA come from the germline V gene. V shed 1 base and J shed 5 bases, with 14 bases lying between them. CDR3 length equals 15 residues. The DNA for the CDR3 is TGTGCCAGCAGCTTAGGGACCGTTGGGTCTGAGACCCAGTACTTC. Residues: CASSLGTVGSETQYF.

This clonotype has a handful of counts. The genes are TRBV6-2 or TRBV6-3 and TRBJ2-1; D is unresolved. The CDR3 sequence is 15 residues long. Germline CDR1 MNHEY, CDR2 SVGEGT. V lost 2 bases to trimming and J lost 1 base, with 9 bases between them. CDR3 coding DNA: TGTGCCAGCAGTTACGTTGCCAGGTCCTACAATGAGCAGTTCTTC. It is translated as CASSYVARSYNEQFF.

In this sample, this clonotype turned up a few times. The V call is TRBV20-1, the J call TRBJ2-7, with a tentative D call TRBD1 (5 bases). V lost 3 bases, J lost 2 bases, and 17 bases lay in between. CDR3 length equals 15 residues. The germline CDR1 and CDR2 sequences are DFQATT and SNEGSKA (reference sequence). The CDR3 DNA sequence: TGCAGTGCTAGTAGTGTGGGGCGGTCTCCCTACGAGCAGTACTTC. Translated: CSASSVGRSPYEQYF.

V is TRBV4-1 and J is TRBJ2-7; perhaps D is TRBD1 or TRBD2 (5 bases each). The germline CDR1 and CDR2 sequences are MGHRA and YSYEKL. CDR3 length equals 18 residues. The V and J ends lost 0 bases and 2 bases respectively, with 20 bases between them. This chain's CDR3 is CASSQDPRDRLYPYEQYF. CDR3 bases: TGCGCCAGCAGCCAAGACCCCCGGGACCGCCTGTACCCCTACGAGCAGTACTTC.

As for this clonotype: A much larger clone lies one base from this, so it may be a read error. CDR3 region: CASLAGVSYNEQFF. In DNA form, the CDR3 reads TGTGCCAGCTTAGCGGGCGTCTCCTACAATGAGCAGTTCTTC. This chain connects TRBV2 to TRBJ2-1; TRBD2 agrees at 7 bases. CDR1 SNHLY and CDR2 FYNNEI come from the germline V gene. The CDR3 consists of 14 residues. The junction had 4 bases not matched to a gene; V was cut back by 8 bases and J by 0 bases.

This clonotype was picked up a small number of times. The chain joins TRBV4-2 to TRBJ2-7; D gene uncertain. The CDR3 has 15 residues. V was clipped by 1 base and J by 3 bases, with 13 bases between them. CDR1 is LGHNA, CDR2 YNFKEQ, per germline. The CDR3 region has the DNA TGTGCCAGCAGCCAAGGCGTTGGGGTCGACTACGAGCAGTACTTC. It translates to CASSQGVGVDYEQYF.

This clonotype was found a few times. The V and J genes are TRBV4-3 and TRBJ1-1; a weak D match, TRBD1 (6 bases). The CDR3 is 17 residues long. The germline V gene encodes CDR1 LGHNA and CDR2 YSLEER. V shed 1 base and J shed 3 bases, with 18 bases lying between them. The CDR3 DNA is TGCGCCAGCAGCCAAGTTTGGGAAGGAGGGGGGTACACTGAAGCTTTCTTT. This codes for CASSQVWEGGGYTEAFF.

The table lists this clonotype with a few counts. The rearrangement joins TRBV7-2 to TRBJ2-2, with D uncertain. Germline V gives CDR1 SGHTA, CDR2 FQGNSA. The V end was cut by 2 bases, the J end by 4 bases, with 11 bases between. CDR3 length: 15 amino acids. This CDR3 is CASSLMWASTGELFF. CDR3 coding DNA: TGTGCCAGCAGCTTAATGTGGGCGAGCACCGGGGAGCTGTTTTTT.

This clonotype was observed at least ten times. The CDR3, as DNA: TGTGCCAGCAGCTTAGTGCCGGGGGGTGGTAATGAGCAGTTCTTC. It specifies CASSLVPGGGNEQFF. The rearrangement uses TRBV11-2 and TRBJ2-1, with 7 bases lining up with TRBD2. The CDR3 contains 15 residues. CDR1 and CDR2 (germline): SGHAT, FQNNGV. J gave up 7 bases and V 1 base, and 7 bases lay outside the gene matches.

This clonotype was seen only a few times. CDR3 region: CASPPCCRDSKAGSNQPQHF. The CDR3 DNA follows: TGTGCCAGTCCACCCTGTTGTAGGGACTCAAAGGCGGGGAGCAATCAGCCCCAGCATTTT. V gene TRBV27 combines with J gene TRBJ1-5, with TRBD1 as a possible D gene (5 bases). The CDR3 consists of 20 residues. Trimming cost V 9 bases and J 1 base, with 31 bases left between them. Germline values: CDR1 MNHEY, CDR2 SMNVEV (reference sequence).

The chain carries TRBV5-1 and TRBJ2-1, with D unclear. This CDR3 is built from 14 residues. Germline CDR1 reads SGHRS; CDR2 reads YFSETQ. V lost 0 bases and J lost 7, with 11 bases in between. As DNA, the CDR3 is TGCGCCAGCAGCTTGGGAGGAGTCTCTAATGAGCAGTTCTTC. Translating it yields CASSLGGVSNEQFF.

This clonotype has more than one count but fewer than ten. The chain recombines TRBV5-1 with TRBJ2-7; 10 positions agree with TRBD1. The CDR3 runs 15 residues. The germline V gene encodes CDR1 SGHRS and CDR2 YFSETQ. V lost 3 bases to trimming and J lost 3 bases; unmatched junction nucleotides: 6. CDR3 nucleotide sequence: TGCGCCAGCAGCTCGTGGACAGGGGGAGGCTACGAGCAGTACTTC. Its translation: CASSSWTGGGYEQYF.

Only a few counts were recorded for this clonotype. The rearrangement links TRBV5-1 to TRBJ2-5, with no clear D. V shed 1 base and J shed 5 bases, with 12 bases lying between them. The germline CDR1 and CDR2 sequences are SGHRS and YFSETQ. The CDR3 covers 14 residues. The CDR3 is CASSLNGRWETQYF. The DNA for the CDR3 is TGCGCCAGCAGCTTGAATGGCCGGTGGGAGACCCAGTACTTC.

The gene calls are TRBV10-3 and TRBJ2-7, with 7 bases identical to TRBD1. Germline values: CDR1 ENHRY, CDR2 SYGVKD. Germline trimming cut 6 bases from V and 6 bases from J; bases unmatched to any gene: 5. This CDR3 has 12 amino acids. The CDR3 DNA reads TGTGCCATCAGCTCACAGGGGAGCGAGCAGTACTTC. This translates into CAISSQGSEQYF.

The chain employs TRBV5-1 and TRBJ2-3; the D is unclear. CDR1 and CDR2 (germline): SGHRS, YFSETQ. V lost 0 bases to trimming and J lost 0 bases, with 8 bases between them. The CDR3 covers 15 residues. The CDR3 region is CASSLEQTSTDTQYF. CDR3 nucleotide sequence: TGCGCCAGCAGCTTGGAGCAGACTAGCACAGATACGCAGTATTTT.

The chain uses TRBV11-1 and TRBJ2-7, with D possibly being TRBD2 (6 bases). CDR3 length: 18 residues. Trimming left V 2 bases short and J 7 bases short, with 27 bases between. CDR1 is SGHAT and CDR2 is FQDESV in the germline V gene (reference sequence). The DNA of the CDR3 is TGTGCCAGCAGCTTATTGGGACTGGGATTGAGCGGTCTGAGTGAGCAGTACTTC. The encoded protein is CASSLLGLGLSGLSEQYF. The whole variable domain, remainder taken from reference TRBV11-1 and TRBJ2-7, is EAEVAQSPRYKITEKSQAVAFWCDPISGHATLYWYRQILGQGPELLVQFQDESVVDDSQLPKDRFSAERLKGVDSTLKIQPAELGDSAMYLCASSLLGLGLSGLSEQYFGPGTRLTVT.

This chain connects TRBV12-3 or TRBV12-4 to TRBJ2-3, with D maybe TRBD1 (7 bases). Trimming left V 6 bases short and J 6 bases short, with 19 bases between. This CDR3 has 15 amino acids. CDR3 nucleotides: TGTGCCAGCAGACGCGGGACAGTCTTCGCGGATACGCAGTATTTT. Protein: CASRRGTVFADTQYF.

A note on this clonotype: An end of the junction differs from the germline gene, which may be a read error. The CDR3 reads CASRLAGEGYEQFF. CDR3 coding DNA: TGTGCCAGCAGGTTAGCGGGGGAGGGGTATGAGCAGTTCTTC. V gene TRBV12-3 or TRBV12-4 combines with J gene TRBJ2-1; the match to TRBD2 covers 9 bases. This CDR3 region has 14 residues.

The chain joins TRBV29-1 to TRBJ2-2; D uncertain. CDR3 length: 14 amino acids. Trimming removed 2 bases from V and 8 bases from J, with 15 bases in between. Germline CDR1 is SQVTM and CDR2 is ANQGSEA. The CDR3 reads CSVESPPRRGELFF. The DNA of the CDR3 is TGCAGCGTTGAAAGCCCACCACGACGAGGGGAGCTGTTTTTT.

The chain couples TRBV12-3 or TRBV12-4 to TRBJ2-5; TRBD1 matches 7 bases. CDR3 length equals 13 residues. The junction had 6 bases not matched to a gene; V was cut back by 6 bases and J by 5 bases. The CDR3 spells CASSWGQRETQYF. The CDR3 coding sequence is TGTGCCAGCAGCTGGGGACAGAGGGAGACCCAGTACTTC.

CDR3 residues: CASSFLYQETQYF. The CDR3 region has the DNA TGTGCCAGCAGTTTTCTTTACCAAGAGACCCAGTACTTC. The rearrangement uses TRBV12-3 or TRBV12-4 and TRBJ2-5, with no clear D. The CDR3 contains 13 residues. V was cut by 3 bases and J by 0 bases, with 5 bases left in between.

The CDR3 spells CASSPSFLRHFSDSYEQYF. CDR3 nucleotide sequence: TGTGCCAGCAGTCCCTCCTTCCTACGACACTTCTCCGACTCCTACGAGCAGTACTTC. V usage is TRBV27 and J usage is TRBJ2-7, with D unresolved. Trimming stripped 5 bases from V and 0 bases from J, with 26 bases between. The CDR3 has 19 amino acids. CDR1 is MNHEY and CDR2 is SMNVEV in the germline V gene (reference sequence).

This clonotype was seen only a few times. The gene calls are TRBV20-1 and TRBJ2-3; 7 nucleotides align to TRBD1. The J segment lost 2 bases and the V segment lost 6 bases, leaving 8 bases of the junction unmatched. The CDR3 has 14 residues. CDR1 is DFQATT, CDR2 SNEGSKA, per germline (reference sequence). CDR3 nucleotides: TGCAGTGCAATAAACAGGGGCGCCACAGATACGCAGTATTTT. Its protein product is CSAINRGATDTQYF.